The T cell receptor beta chain under discussion was sequenced for a study of regulatory T cells in long-lasting Graves disease. The overall study: Antithyroid drug intake by newly diagnosed Graves' patients had lasted under 3 months.

Time point specified: newly diagnosed GD, antithyroid drugs for less than 3 months. Preparation of the TCR library used RNA extracted from PBMCs. Clinicians diagnosed Graves' disease using American Thyroid Association guidelines. The authors built TCR beta libraries using iRepertoire HTBI primers and Arm-PCR of CDR3 regions. TCRdb itself ran the multiplex PCR reads through MiXCR, one entry per CDR3 protein. The repertoire holds approximately 270,000 distinct CDR3 sequences, with more than 15% as singletons. Many counts were recorded for this clonotype. This CDR3 is built from 14 residues. V gave up 0 bases and J gave up 4 bases, with 10 bases separating them. The germline CDR1 and CDR2 sequences are MNHEY and SVGEGT. The sample was also linked to a second study, of T cells in Graves' hyperthyroidism and ophthalmopathy. As that report states: Patients aged 18 to 65 had newly diagnosed hyperthyroidism of under 2 months' duration. Using the HTBI primer set, a first-round RT-PCR was run on the TCR CDR3.

The source was peripheral blood mononuclear cells (PBMCs), collected at new diagnosis, from a patient treated with antithyroid drugs. The chain has TRBV6-2 or TRBV6-3 and TRBJ2-7; tentatively, D is TRBD1 (6 bases). This receptor was obtained from a woman in her 30s with Graves disease. CDR3 loop: CASSYSQGTYEQYF. The CDR3 coding sequence is TGTGCCAGCAGTTACTCGCAGGGGACATACGAGCAGTACTTC.